The 15 T cell receptor beta chains reported below all come from one sample, sequenced in a study of cytomegalovirus exposure and HLA in healthy donors. The PCR ran on 60 Vbeta and 13 Jbeta primers. Produced via immunoSEQ multiplex PCR; TCRdb's table is partial and in-frame only. The table has some 170,000 clones, around a tenth seen once; the top ten hold roughly 1.4%. The sample consisted of PBMCs. These receptor sequences come from a woman under 40 in good health and CMV-seropositive.

The V call is TRBV7-8, the J call TRBJ2-7; TRBD1 might be the D (5 bases). CDR1 SGHVS and CDR2 FQNEAQ come from the germline V gene. V shed 1 base and J shed 5 bases, with 15 bases lying between them. The CDR3 is made up of 15 amino acids. The CDR3 loop is CASSLVPVVGDEQYF. CDR3 nucleotides: TGTGCCAGCAGCTTAGTGCCCGTGGTAGGGGACGAGCAGTACTTC.

The chain couples TRBV7-2 to TRBJ2-7; TRBD2 agrees at 7 bases. The CDR3 totals 15 residues. From germline, CDR1 is SGHTA and CDR2 FQGNSA. J lost 0 bases, V lost 3 bases, and 5 bases had no gene match. The CDR3 DNA reads TGTGCCAGCAGCTTCACTAGCGCCAGCTCCTACGAGCAGTACTTC. Protein sequence: CASSFTSASSYEQYF.

The sample holds a few counts of this clone. V gene TRBV28 combines with J gene TRBJ2-2; TRBD1 aligns across 9 bases. CDR3 length: 15 amino acids. With V trimmed by 6 bases and J by 3 bases, 5 bases remained unmatched. The germline V gene has CDR1 MDHEN and CDR2 SYDVKM. CDR3 nucleotides: TGTGCCAGCAGGTTCGGACAGGGGTACACCGGGGAGCTGTTTTTT. This translates into CASRFGQGYTGELFF.

This clone was seen a handful of times. The J gene is TRBJ1-3, the V gene TRBV7-2, with D perhaps TRBD1 (6 bases). Germline CDR1 and CDR2: SGHTA and FQGNSA. The CDR3 is made up of 16 amino acids. V was shortened by 2 bases and J by 4 bases, with 15 bases between the two germline ends. The DNA of the CDR3 is TGTGCCAGCAGCTTAAGACTGTCAGGGGTAGGAAACACCATATATTTT. Translation gives CASSLRLSGVGNTIYF.

The rearrangement uses TRBV2 and TRBJ2-7, with 8 bases matching TRBD2. V shed 5 bases and J 7 bases; nucleotides not matched to a gene: 1. The CDR3 consists of 11 residues. Germline assignment: CDR1 SNHLY and CDR2 FYNNEI. The CDR3 DNA sequence: TGTGCCAGCAGTCGGGGGGGTGAGCAGTACTTC. This codes for CASSRGGEQYF. The complete variable domain, with remaining parts taken from reference TRBV2 and TRBJ2-7, reads EPEVTQTPSHQVTQMGQEVILRCVPISNHLYFYWYRQILGQKVEFLVSFYNNEISEKSEIFDDQFSVERPDGSNFTLKIRSTKLEDSAMYFCASSRGGEQYFGPGTRLTVT.

This clone was observed a handful of times. CDR3 in amino acids: CAISESGTGSYEQYF. The CDR3 region has the DNA TGTGCCATCAGTGAGTCTGGGACAGGGTCCTACGAGCAGTACTTC. The chain recombines TRBV10-3 with TRBJ2-7, with TRBD1 matching over 9 bases. The CDR3 has 15 residues. V trimming: 0 bases; J trimming: 1 base; junction bases outside the gene matches: 1. The germline V gene encodes CDR1 ENHRY and CDR2 SYGVKD.

This clone came up a few times. The chain recombines TRBV5-1 with TRBJ1-1; perhaps TRBD1 as D (5 bases). Germline values: CDR1 SGHRS, CDR2 YFSETQ. The CDR3 totals 14 residues. V lost 0 bases and J 1 base, leaving 7 bases between the germline ends. CDR3 nucleotide sequence: TGCGCCAGCAGCTTGGTGACAGCGAACACTGAAGCTTTCTTT. Amino acids: CASSLVTANTEAFF.

J is TRBJ2-3 and V is TRBV21-1; TRBD2, the D gene given by the table, was not confirmed from the DNA. TRBV21-1 is designated a pseudogene. The CDR3 runs to 16 residues. The CDR3 sequence is CASSKVAELSTDTQYF. DNA for the CDR3: TGTGCCAGCAGCAAAGTAGCGGAACTTAGCACAGATACGCAGTATTTT.

This clone has just a few counts. V and J are TRBV4-2 and TRBJ2-7; TRBD1 might be the D (5 bases). V was shortened by 5 bases and J by 5 bases, with 13 bases between the two germline ends. The CDR3 is 13 residues long. Germline CDR1 and CDR2: LGHNA and YNFKEQ. CDR3 sequence (DNA): TGTGCCAGCAGCTCCCGACAGAGCAACGAGCAGTACTTC. Its protein is CASSSRQSNEQYF.

The chain is built from TRBV5-4 and TRBJ2-3, with 9 bases identical to TRBD2. This CDR3 is built from 16 residues. In germline, CDR1 is SGHNT, CDR2 YYREEE (reference sequence). V lost 0 bases to trimming and J lost 1 base; unmatched junction nucleotides: 3. The CDR3 DNA reads as TGTGCCAGCAGCTTGGTAGCGGGAGAACGCACAGATACGCAGTATTTT. Translation gives CASSLVAGERTDTQYF.

The chain has TRBV6-6 and TRBJ2-2, with 7 bases lining up with TRBD2. CDR1 MNHNY and CDR2 SVGAGI come from the germline V gene (reference sequence). V trimming: 7 bases; J trimming: 6 bases; junction bases outside the gene matches: 11. The CDR3 has 15 residues. Here the CDR3 DNA reads TGTGCCAGCACCCCAACTAGCGTTCTTGCCGGGGAGCTGTTTTTT. The encoded protein is CASTPTSVLAGELFF.

This clone was counted between two and nine times. The CDR3 DNA is TGTGCCAGTAGTATCGGGCTTCTCGGGAGGATAAGTAGCAATCAGCCCCAGCATTTT. It specifies CASSIGLLGRISSNQPQHF. The J gene is TRBJ1-5, the V gene TRBV19; D not certain. The germline V gene encodes CDR1 LNHDA and CDR2 SQIVND (reference sequence). CDR3 size: 19 residues. V was pared by 3 bases and J by 0 bases, with 21 bases between. The full variable domain, in which reference TRBV19 and TRBJ1-5 provide the parts outside the CDR3, is DGGITQSPKYLFRKEGQNVTLSCEQNLNHDAMYWYRQDPGQGLRLIYYSQIVNDFQKGDIAEGYSVSREKKESFPLTVTSAQKNPTAFYLCASSIGLLGRISSNQPQHFGDGTRLSIL.

This clone has just a few counts. The V gene is TRBV7-2, the J gene TRBJ1-2; 7 bases agree with TRBD1. This CDR3 is built from 14 residues. The germline CDR1 and CDR2 sequences are SGHTA and FQGNSA. V was clipped by 10 bases and J by 0 bases; unmatched bases: 8. Here the CDR3 DNA reads TGTGCCACCAAGGGACAGACTGCTAACTATGGCTACACCTTC. The encoded protein is CATKGQTANYGYTF.

This clone has a handful of counts. The chain has TRBV6-5 and TRBJ2-4; possibly TRBD1 for D (5 bases). Trimming shortened V by 5 bases and J by 0 bases, and 8 bases separated the two germline ends. Germline values: CDR1 MNHEY, CDR2 SVGAGI. The CDR3 spans 14 residues. CDR3 in amino acids: CASSGHLAKNIQYF. CDR3 in DNA: TGTGCCAGCAGTGGACACTTAGCCAAAAACATTCAGTACTTC.

The V and J genes are TRBV5-1 and TRBJ2-1; D might be TRBD1 (6 bases). CDR1 and CDR2 (germline): SGHRS, YFSETQ. CDR3 length: 13 residues. Trimming stripped 4 bases from V and 5 bases from J, with 10 bases between. This CDR3 reads CASSRQADNEQFF. CDR3 sequence (DNA): TGCGCCAGCAGCCGACAGGCAGACAATGAGCAGTTCTTC.